Listed below are T cell receptor beta chains from one sample, sequenced in a study of blood T cell repertoires in COVID-19. The assay was immunoSEQ multiplex PCR, and TCRdb's table has in-frame clones only and misses some. Here the sample spans some 11,000 clones, roughly 80% being singletons. Sequences were obtained from peripheral blood. The receptors come from a human donor in a cohort sampled during active COVID-19. Each CDR3 is given without its conserved first and last residue. The order of the fields is D gene, V gene, J gene, CDR3 protein. A D gene is named only where the DNA matches it firmly.

>.|TRBV7-3|TRBJ1-1
ASSPYRDTEAF
>.|TRBV3-1/TRBV3-2|TRBJ1-1
ASSQVNMAVLNTEAF
>.|TRBV6-6|TRBJ2-7
ASSPGFSYEQY
>.|TRBV5-8|TRBJ1-2
ASSLGSNYGYT
>.|TRBV30|TRBJ2-1
AWSVRRRSNNEQF
>.|TRBV28|TRBJ2-5
ASCGVGQETQY
>.|TRBV25-1|TRBJ1-3
ASSSQSGGSGNTIY
>TRBD1|TRBV18|TRBJ2-7
ASSPLNQGDLYEQY
>TRBD1|TRBV6-5|TRBJ1-1
ASSQTGMNTEAF
>.|TRBV21-1|TRBJ2-7
ASFLYREHEQY
>.|TRBV7-9|TRBJ1-1
ASSRDTEAF
>.|TRBV5-5|TRBJ1-6
ASSQIQGHNSPLH
>.|TRBV30|TRBJ2-3
AWMAAAYSTDTQY
>TRBD1|TRBV5-4|TRBJ2-7
ASSEDRASYEQY
>TRBD1|TRBV24-1|TRBJ2-1
ATSAGTGDYNEQF
>TRBD1|TRBV5-8|TRBJ2-3
ASSLGQGMLADTQY
>.|TRBV6-1|TRBJ1-4
ASSETGGAMDEKLF
>.|TRBV5-1|TRBJ1-4
ASQAGGLTNEKLF
>TRBD2|TRBV5-1|TRBJ2-5
ASSWKGLAGGETQY
>TRBD1|TRBV2|TRBJ2-5
ASKQGAGETQY
>.|TRBV20-1|TRBJ1-2
SARVVGWFA
>.|TRBV5-1|TRBJ2-2
ASSFTPGQHTGELF
>.|TRBV14|TRBJ1-2
ASSQTAKYGYT
>.|TRBV6-5|TRBJ2-7
ASSNIYEQY
>TRBD1|TRBV11-2|TRBJ1-6
ASSTSTGSSYNSPLH
>.|TRBV7-9|TRBJ2-3
ASSERGTGTDTQY
>TRBD1|TRBV19|TRBJ2-3
ASSTGQGADTQY
>TRBD1|TRBV10-3|TRBJ1-1
AISSPTGSSEAF
>TRBD2|TRBV25-1|TRBJ2-1
ASSMPGLAGRHEQF
>.|TRBV27|TRBJ1-4
ASSPRPTTNEKLF
>.|TRBV11-3|TRBJ2-1
ASSLGQLSYNEQF
>TRBD1|TRBV30|TRBJ2-1
AWSVSGGGFNEQF
>TRBD1|TRBV19|TRBJ2-2
ASSTLGTANTGELF
>.|TRBV7-3|TRBJ1-1
ASSFNDGRGAF
>TRBD1|TRBV4-1|TRBJ1-4
ASSQDRTGETNEKLF
>TRBD2|TRBV10-1|TRBJ2-1
ASSKREVADEQF
>.|TRBV18|TRBJ2-7
ASSWLSRNYEQY
>TRBD1|TRBV27|TRBJ1-2
ASSLQGGPYT